This TCR beta chain was sequenced for a study of control samples from healthy donors and cancer patients. Germline V gene lookup returns CDR1 GTSNPN and CDR2 SVGIG (reference sequence). With 3 bases removed from V and 5 bases from J, the gap between germline ends came to 13 bases. The CDR3 runs 13 residues. Assay used: immunoSEQ multiplex PCR; TCRdb lists only in-frame clones, some missing. The table lists about 410,000 clones, over 75% of them singletons. The specimen was PBMCs. The clonotype was recovered from a middle-aged man with head and neck cancer. The genes are TRBV30 and TRBJ2-5; either TRBD1 or TRBD2 may supply D (7 bases each). The CDR3 DNA follows: TGTGCCTGGAGCAGGGGGGGGAGGGAGACCCAGTACTTC. As protein: CAWSRGGRETQYF.